These 26 T cell receptor beta chains came from one sample sequenced in a study of CD8 T cells in ankylosing spondylitis. Study outcomes and limitations: Characteristic, it appeared, of ankylosing spondylitis blood was a TCR beta motif of fewer than 10 highly homologous variants.

TCRdb fed the 5' RACE reads into MiXCR, producing one record per CDR3 protein. Among fewer than 450,000 distinct CDR3 sequences, roughly a sixth were seen once, and the ten largest hold 1%. These receptors' antigens are unknown. Sample: blood, either unsorted or a sorted T cell fraction (not recorded which). Receptor source: a male donor with ankylosing spondylitis.

This clonotype was seen many times. The chain links TRBV12-3 or TRBV12-4 to TRBJ1-2, with no clear D. Deletions cut 6 bases from V and 4 bases from J, with 21 bases between. The CDR3 runs to 16 residues. CDR3 region: CASSRWNTNDIYGYTF. The CDR3 DNA follows: TGTGCCAGCAGCCGCTGGAACACCAACGACATCTATGGCTACACCTTC.

This clonotype has only a few counts. The chain joins TRBV20-1 to TRBJ1-5; no firm D call. CDR3 size: 12 residues. From germline, CDR1 is DFQATT and CDR2 SNEGSKA (reference sequence). V lost 5 bases, J lost 7 bases, and 12 bases lay in between. Written as DNA, the CDR3 is TGCAGTGCTGTAAGATACGGACAGCCCCAGCATTTT. Encoded protein: CSAVRYGQPQHF.

This clonotype occurred a few times. The gene calls are TRBV5-5 and TRBJ2-1; tentative D call: TRBD1 (6 bases). CDR1 is SGHKS, CDR2 YYEKEE, per germline (reference sequence). Trimming shortened V by 0 bases and J by 8 bases, and 15 bases separated the two germline ends. The CDR3 is 15 amino acids. The CDR3 DNA is TGTGCCAGCAGCTTGGAGTGGCAGGGGAACCATGAGCAGTTCTTC. Amino acid sequence: CASSLEWQGNHEQFF.

This clonotype was counted many times. The genes are TRBV2 and TRBJ1-2; tentative D call: TRBD1 (6 bases). Germline V lookup: CDR1 SNHLY, CDR2 FYNNEI. CDR3 length equals 13 residues. Trimming took off 6 bases at V and 3 bases at J, with 11 bases between the two ends. The CDR3 DNA sequence: TGTGCCAGCAGAGGGGGGACGGACTATGGCTACACCTTC. Protein sequence: CASRGGTDYGYTF.

This clonotype was found many times. V gene TRBV5-5 combines with J gene TRBJ1-2; the D gene is possibly TRBD1 (5 bases). Looked up from germline, CDR1 is SGHKS and CDR2 is YYEKEE (reference sequence). The V and J ends lost 2 bases and 2 bases respectively, with 13 bases between them. The CDR3 has 15 amino acids. CDR3: CASSFNPTANYGYTF. CDR3 nucleotides: TGTGCCAGCAGCTTTAACCCGACAGCAAACTATGGCTACACCTTC.

Only a few counts were recorded for this clonotype. The chain recombines TRBV12-3 or TRBV12-4 with TRBJ2-7, with D perhaps matching TRBD1 (6 bases). The CDR3 consists of 16 residues. Trimming removed 5 bases from V and 0 bases from J, with 17 bases in between. The CDR3 protein is CASSALSGQPSYEQYF. CDR3 DNA: TGTGCCAGCAGTGCCCTTTCGGGACAACCCTCCTACGAGCAGTACTTC.

This clonotype was recorded a few times. The chain combines TRBV3-1 with TRBJ2-7; 13 bases are a match to TRBD2. The germline CDR1 and CDR2 sequences are LGHDT and YNNKEL (reference sequence). This CDR3 is built from 15 residues. J gave up 4 bases and V 4 bases, and 4 bases lay outside the gene matches. The DNA for the CDR3 is TGTGCCAGCAGCCCCTGGACTAGCGGGGGTTACGAGCAGTACTTC. Its protein product is CASSPWTSGGYEQYF.

This chain joins TRBV4-2 and TRBJ2-7, with TRBD2 identical over 7 bases. This CDR3 region has 14 residues. J gave up 2 bases and V 3 bases, and 4 bases lay outside the gene matches. Germline CDR1 reads LGHNA; CDR2 reads YNFKEQ. The CDR3 here is CASSQQRGTYEQYF. DNA of the CDR3: TGTGCCAGCAGCCAGCAGCGGGGAACCTACGAGCAGTACTTC.

This clonotype showed up just a few times. The chain has TRBV11-2 and TRBJ2-1, with 14 bases that match TRBD2. The germline gives CDR1 SGHAT, CDR2 FQNNGV. V lost 5 bases to trimming and J lost 9 bases; unmatched junction nucleotides: 6. The CDR3 runs 15 residues. The CDR3 is CASSAPGLAGVEQFF. The CDR3 coding sequence is TGTGCCAGCAGCGCCCCGGGACTAGCGGGAGTTGAGCAGTTCTTC.

V gene TRBV6-6 combines with J gene TRBJ2-6; D remains ambiguous. The germline V gene encodes CDR1 MNHNY and CDR2 SVGAGI (reference sequence). Trimming pared 7 bases from V and 2 bases from J, leaving 6 bases between. This CDR3 comprises 13 residues. CDR3 DNA: TGTGCCAGCATCTTAACTGGGGCCAACGTCCTGACTTTC. It specifies CASILTGANVLTF.

This chain connects TRBV12-5 to TRBJ1-5; D is ambiguous. V lost 1 base to trimming and J lost 0 bases, with 16 bases between them. CDR3 size: 18 residues. The V gene's germline CDR1 is LGHNT and CDR2 FRNRAP. CDR3 region: CASGLEFGSVISNQPQHF. CDR3 DNA sequence: TGTGCTAGTGGTTTGGAATTTGGGTCAGTGATTAGCAATCAGCCCCAGCATTTT.

The chain links TRBV6-6 to TRBJ2-7; D unclear. V was cut by 7 bases and J by 4 bases, with 11 bases left in between. From germline, CDR1 is MNHNY and CDR2 SVGAGI (reference sequence). This CDR3 is 12 amino acids long. The CDR3 here is CASTTSPYEQYF. CDR3 coding DNA: TGTGCCAGCACCACGTCCCCTTACGAGCAGTACTTC.

At least ten counts were recorded for this clonotype. The chain recombines TRBV29-1 with TRBJ2-5; D unclear. The CDR3 has 13 residues. Germline CDR1 is SQVTM and CDR2 is ANQGSEA. V was trimmed by 1 base and J by 7 bases, leaving 13 bases between them. This chain's CDR3 is CSVEVPGSGTQYF. CDR3 coding DNA: TGCAGCGTTGAAGTTCCGGGTTCGGGGACCCAGTACTTC.

The chain employs TRBV5-1 and TRBJ1-6; TRBD1 is a possible D gene (5 bases). This CDR3 spans 18 amino acids. The V end lost 0 bases, the J end lost 0 bases, and 13 bases lay between the germline ends. Germline CDR1 is SGHRS and CDR2 is YFSETQ. The CDR3 loop reads CASSLVGVTSSYNSPLHF. The CDR3 coding sequence is TGCGCCAGCAGCTTGGTGGGGGTCACGAGCTCCTATAATTCACCCCTCCACTTT.

This clonotype has at least ten counts. The genes are TRBV20-1 and TRBJ1-2; D might be TRBD1 (6 bases). This CDR3 has 17 amino acids. Deletions cut 0 bases from V and 8 bases from J, with 25 bases between. From germline, CDR1 is DFQATT and CDR2 SNEGSKA (reference sequence). CDR3 bases: TGCAGTGCTAGAGATATCAGATCGGGGGCAGGCCCCCGGGGCTACACCTTC. It specifies CSARDIRSGAGPRGYTF.

This chain uses TRBV9 with TRBJ2-3; maybe TRBD2 (5 bases). With 0 bases removed from V and 1 base from J, the gap between germline ends came to 9 bases. Germline CDR1 is SGDLS and CDR2 is YYNGEE. The CDR3 covers 15 residues. The CDR3, as DNA: TGTGCCAGCAGCGTAGTGGGAGTAGGCACAGATACGCAGTATTTT. Encoded protein: CASSVVGVGTDTQYF.

V usage is TRBV5-1 and J usage is TRBJ1-6; a possible D gene is TRBD1 (6 bases). The V end lost 2 bases, the J end lost 5 bases, and 14 bases lay between the germline ends. The germline V gene has CDR1 SGHRS and CDR2 YFSETQ. The CDR3 is 16 residues long. CDR3 bases: TGCGCCAGCAGCTTAGGCCCGGGACAAAATAATTCACCCCTCCACTTT. It specifies CASSLGPGQNNSPLHF.

The table lists this clonotype with a few counts. The chain links TRBV20-1 to TRBJ2-5, with 9 nucleotides matching TRBD1. The CDR3 sequence is 15 residues long. Germline CDR1 and CDR2: DFQATT and SNEGSKA (reference sequence). Trimming removed 4 bases from V and 2 bases from J; junction bases left unmatched: 8. The CDR3 here is CSAKSGQGLQETQYF. The CDR3 bases are TGCAGTGCTAAATCGGGACAGGGTCTTCAAGAGACCCAGTACTTC.

This clonotype was recorded a few times. The chain employs TRBV2 and TRBJ2-7; TRBD2 aligns across 10 bases. This CDR3 is built from 14 residues. J lost 4 bases, V lost 10 bases, and 10 bases had no gene match. Germline assignment: CDR1 SNHLY and CDR2 FYNNEI. CDR3 nucleotide sequence: TGTGCCACCGTAGCGGGAGGTCCCAAATACGAGCAGTACTTC. Translation gives CATVAGGPKYEQYF.

This chain uses TRBV19 with TRBJ1-1; D possibly corresponds to TRBD1 (6 bases). Germline-derived CDR1 and CDR2 are LNHDA and SQIVND (reference sequence). The CDR3 covers 13 residues. V was trimmed by 5 bases and J by 1 base, leaving 8 bases between them. The CDR3 here is CASSHRANTEAFF. The CDR3 DNA reads as TGTGCCAGTAGTCACAGGGCGAACACTGAAGCTTTCTTT. The variable domain in full, with the rest retrieved from reference TRBV19 and TRBJ1-1, is DGGITQSPKYLFRKEGQNVTLSCEQNLNHDAMYWYRQDPGQGLRLIYYSQIVNDFQKGDIAEGYSVSREKKESFPLTVTSAQKNPTAFYLCASSHRANTEAFFGQGTRLTVV.

This clonotype was seen a handful of times. The V and J genes are TRBV20-1 and TRBJ2-7, with D possibly called TRBD1 or TRBD2 (5 bases each). This CDR3 region has 14 residues. Per germline, CDR1 DFQATT and CDR2 SNEGSKA (reference sequence). The V and J ends lost 6 bases and 2 bases respectively, with 17 bases between them. The DNA of the CDR3 is TGCAGTGCGCTGAAAGCGGCAGGGACCTACGAGCAGTACTTC. It codes for CSALKAAGTYEQYF.

The CDR3 DNA sequence: TGTGCCAGCAGAGATAGCGGAGTGGATACGCAGTATTTT. Amino acid sequence: CASRDSGVDTQYF. V and J are TRBV7-9 and TRBJ2-3, with a weak D call TRBD2 (6 bases). This CDR3 spans 13 amino acids. The ends were cut back, 6 bases at V and 6 bases at J, with 13 bases in the middle. Germline V lookup: CDR1 SEHNR, CDR2 FQNEAQ (reference sequence).

V usage is TRBV11-3 and J usage is TRBJ2-5; no clear D gene. Germline V lookup: CDR1 SGHNT, CDR2 YENEEA. Trimming left V 5 bases short and J 2 bases short, with 15 bases between. CDR3 length: 15 amino acids. The CDR3, as DNA: TGTGCCAGCAGCCGCCGCCCATTTTCACAAGAGACCCAGTACTTC. Its protein is CASSRRPFSQETQYF.

Only a few counts were recorded for this clonotype. The chain has TRBV7-9 and TRBJ1-4; unclear D gene. This CDR3 comprises 16 residues. V was cut by 5 bases and J by 7 bases, with 20 bases left in between. CDR1 SEHNR and CDR2 FQNEAQ come from the germline V gene (reference sequence). This CDR3 is CASSRMAGVLGEKLFF. CDR3 in DNA: TGTGCCAGCAGCAGAATGGCAGGTGTGTTAGGTGAAAAACTGTTTTTT.

This clonotype was recorded a few times. The chain is built from TRBV28 and TRBJ2-7; TRBD2 aligns across 10 bases. The ends lost 6 bases at V and 2 bases at J; junction bases unmatched: 4. The length of the CDR3 is 14 residues. Germline V CDR1 and CDR2: MDHEN, SYDVKM. The CDR3 reads CASRPGLAAYEQYF. The CDR3 DNA reads TGTGCCAGCAGACCCGGACTAGCGGCCTACGAGCAGTACTTC. The full variable domain, in which reference TRBV28 and TRBJ2-7 provide the parts outside the CDR3, is DVKVTQSSRYLVKRTGEKVFLECVQDMDHENMFWYRQDPGLGLRLIYFSYDVKMKEKGDIPEGYSVSREKKERFSLILESASTNQTSMYLCASRPGLAAYEQYFGPGTRLTVT.

This clonotype was detected only a few times. This clone may be a read error of a much larger clone one base away. The rearrangement uses TRBV7-9 and TRBJ2-1, with D perhaps TRBD2 (6 bases). Per germline, CDR1 SEHNR and CDR2 FQNEAQ (reference sequence). The CDR3 has 13 residues. The CDR3 protein is CASSRGDYNGQFF. CDR3 nucleotides: TGTGCCAGCAGCCGCGGGGATTACAATGGGCAGTTCTTC.